Following are 16 T cell receptor beta chains from one sample sequenced in a study of blood T cell repertoires in COVID-19. Sequenced by immunoSEQ multiplex PCR; TCRdb stores in-frame clones only, minus some. The table includes tens of thousands of clones, roughly 80% detected once. Sequencing input: peripheral blood. All receptors derive from a woman between 65 and 79 years old with active or convalescent COVID-19.

This sequence joins TRBV28 and TRBJ1-1, with D tentatively TRBD1 (6 bases). This CDR3 contains 15 residues. Per the germline V gene, CDR1 is MDHEN and CDR2 is SYDVKM. V was pared by 8 bases and J by 1 base, with 17 bases between. CDR3 sequence reads: CASLDGGRRNTEAFF. CDR3 sequence (DNA): TGTGCCAGCTTAGACGGGGGGCGGAGGAACACTGAAGCTTTCTTT.

Concerning this clone: The DNA is omitted, as the CDR3 cannot be located on it reliably, and the CDR3 follows TCRdb's listing. CDR3 region: CASSFAAGTGGSPLHF. The chain uses TRBV12-1 and TRBJ1-6; the table gives TRBD1 as D, unverified against the DNA. TRBV12-1 is tagged as a pseudogene. With termini counted, the CDR3 has 16 amino acids.

This clone was counted between two and nine times. The rearrangement links TRBV7-2 to TRBJ1-6, with D uncertain. CDR3 length: 14 amino acids. V dropped 4 bases and J dropped 3 bases, with 7 bases sitting between them. Germline V gene sequence: CDR1 SGHTA, CDR2 FQGNSA. In DNA, the CDR3 is TGTGCCAGCAGCTCCGGGTTCTATAATTCACCCCTCCACTTT. It yields the protein CASSSGFYNSPLHF.

The chain employs TRBV6-6 and TRBJ1-2; D is perhaps TRBD1 (6 bases). Deletions cut 1 base from V and 1 base from J, with 13 bases between. CDR3 size: 16 residues. Germline assignment: CDR1 MNHNY and CDR2 SVGAGI (reference sequence). Here the CDR3 reads CASSYFTGTFNYGYTF. CDR3 bases: TGTGCCAGCAGTTACTTTACAGGGACCTTTAACTATGGCTACACCTTC.

The chain combines TRBV19 with TRBJ1-5; D unresolved. Trimming stripped 5 bases from V and 4 bases from J, with 12 bases between. Germline V gene data show CDR1 as LNHDA and CDR2 as SQIVND (reference sequence). The CDR3 has 14 amino acids. The CDR3 protein is CASSPLGVNQPQHF. The CDR3 coding sequence is TGTGCCAGTAGTCCTCTCGGAGTGAATCAGCCCCAGCATTTT.

V usage is TRBV7-2 and J usage is TRBJ1-1; D is perhaps TRBD1 (6 bases). The CDR3 has 15 amino acids. The germline V gene has CDR1 SGHTA and CDR2 FQGNSA. V shed 5 bases and J shed 10 bases, with 23 bases lying between them. CDR3 sequence (DNA): TGTGCCAGCAGCCTCCGGGACACCAAAATGCGAGGAGCTTTCTTT. Translating gives CASSLRDTKMRGAFF.

V usage is TRBV6-5 and J usage is TRBJ1-1; 10 bases are a match to TRBD1. The CDR3 spans 13 residues. Germline V CDR1 and CDR2: MNHEY, SVGAGI. The trim removed 5 bases at V and 5 bases at J, leaving 2 bases unmatched. The chain's CDR3 is CASSRTGGTEAFF. DNA of the CDR3: TGTGCCAGCAGTAGGACAGGGGGTACTGAAGCTTTCTTT.

The chain combines TRBV6-5 with TRBJ2-2; TRBD2 matches 7 bases. The ends lost 2 bases at V and 3 bases at J; junction bases unmatched: 0. The CDR3 is 14 amino acids. CDR1 and CDR2 from the germline V gene are MNHEY and SVGAGI. CDR3 bases: TGTGCCAGCAGTTACCGGGAGGACACCGGGGAGCTGTTTTTT. This gives the protein CASSYREDTGELFF.

This chain joins TRBV7-2 and TRBJ2-2; tentatively, D is TRBD2 (6 bases). V lost 5 bases to trimming and J lost 4 bases, with 17 bases between them. From germline, CDR1 is SGHTA and CDR2 FQGNSA. This CDR3 has 16 residues. The CDR3 protein is CASSPSGGWGTGELFF. CDR3 nucleotide sequence: TGTGCCAGCAGCCCCTCCGGGGGTTGGGGCACCGGGGAGCTGTTTTTT.

The rearrangement uses TRBV19 and TRBJ2-7; D is possibly TRBD1 (5 bases). Trimming cost V 7 bases and J 1 base, with 11 bases left between them. Germline lookup yields CDR1 LNHDA and CDR2 SQIVND (reference sequence). The CDR3 consists of 13 residues. CDR3 residues: CASTADSSYEQYF. The DNA for the CDR3 is TGTGCCAGTACGGCCGACAGTTCCTACGAGCAGTACTTC.

This clone was detected only once. The chain couples TRBV19 to TRBJ2-3, with 8 bases matching TRBD1. This CDR3 contains 18 residues. Per germline, CDR1 LNHDA and CDR2 SQIVND (reference sequence). With V trimmed by 1 base and J by 7 bases, 16 bases remained unmatched. The chain's CDR3 is CASSIAVLGQAGWNTQYF. The CDR3 DNA reads as TGTGCCAGTAGTATAGCAGTTCTGGGACAGGCGGGATGGAATACGCAGTATTTT.

The chain links TRBV27 to TRBJ1-1; the match to TRBD1 covers 8 bases. This CDR3 contains 13 residues. Trimming removed 7 bases from V and 3 bases from J; junction bases left unmatched: 4. Germline CDR1 and CDR2: MNHEY and SMNVEV (reference sequence). This CDR3 reads CASTLTGDTEAFF. CDR3 coding DNA: TGTGCCAGCACCCTGACAGGGGACACTGAAGCTTTCTTT.

The genes are TRBV5-4 and TRBJ1-2; tentatively, D is TRBD1 (5 bases). The ends were cut back, 4 bases at V and 8 bases at J, with 18 bases in the middle. Germline CDR1 is SGHNT and CDR2 is YYREEE (reference sequence). The CDR3 is 14 residues long. CDR3 DNA: TGTGCCAGCAGCCCCACGGGGGGTCTCGAGGGCTACACCTTC. This codes for CASSPTGGLEGYTF.

This chain links TRBV27 with TRBJ2-1; 8 bases are a match to TRBD2. The germline CDR1 and CDR2 sequences are MNHEY and SMNVEV (reference sequence). This CDR3 is built from 16 residues. V was clipped by 2 bases and J by 0 bases; unmatched bases: 3. CDR3 sequence: CASSLVAGSSYNEQFF. The CDR3 DNA is TGTGCCAGCAGTTTAGTAGCGGGAAGCTCCTACAATGAGCAGTTCTTC.

The rearrangement uses TRBV25-1 and TRBJ1-4, with D perhaps TRBD1 (6 bases). The CDR3 runs to 14 residues. Germline lookup yields CDR1 MGHDK and CDR2 SYGVNS. V was clipped by 5 bases and J by 8 bases, with 15 bases between them. In DNA form, the CDR3 reads TGTGCCAGCAGTCCGGCGGGGGCAAAGGAAAAACTGTTTTTT. Protein product: CASSPAGAKEKLFF.

V and J are TRBV6-2 or TRBV6-3 and TRBJ2-7; 8 positions match TRBD2. Germline V gives CDR1 MNHEY, CDR2 SVGEGT. The CDR3 consists of 14 residues. Germline trimming cut 5 bases from V and 3 bases from J; bases unmatched to any gene: 6. CDR3 nucleotide sequence: TGTGCCAGCAGTCGGGGGGGGATTAGCTACGAGCAGTACTTC. This translates into CASSRGGISYEQYF.